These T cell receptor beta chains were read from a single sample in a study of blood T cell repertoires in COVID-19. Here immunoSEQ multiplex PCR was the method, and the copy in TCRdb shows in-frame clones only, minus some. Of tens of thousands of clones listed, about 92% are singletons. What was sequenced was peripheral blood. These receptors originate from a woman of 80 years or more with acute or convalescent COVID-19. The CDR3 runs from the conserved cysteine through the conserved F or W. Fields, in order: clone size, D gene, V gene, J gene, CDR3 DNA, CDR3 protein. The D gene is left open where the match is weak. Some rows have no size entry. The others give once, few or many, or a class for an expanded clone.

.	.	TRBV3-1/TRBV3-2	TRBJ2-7	TGTGCCAGCAGCCAAGCGAAACTGAACGAGCAGTACTTC	CASSQAKLNEQYF
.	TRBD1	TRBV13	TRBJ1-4	TGTGCCAGCAGCTTAGGGACAGGGGTTGAAAAACTGTTTTTT	CASSLGTGVEKLFF
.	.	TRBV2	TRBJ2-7	TGTGCCAGCAGTGACACCTACGAGCAGTACTTC	CASSDTYEQYF
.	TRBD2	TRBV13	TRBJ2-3	TGTGCCAGCAGCCCCCGTCCCGCTAGCGGGGGGGCTACGCAGTATTTT	CASSPRPASGGATQYF
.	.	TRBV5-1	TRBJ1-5	TGCGCCAGCAGCTTGGTTGGAGAAAATCAGCCCCAGCATTTT	CASSLVGENQPQHF
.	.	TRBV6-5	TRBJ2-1	TGTGCCAGCAGCCGGGGTGGAGGTTACAATGAGCAGTTCTTC	CASSRGGGYNEQFF
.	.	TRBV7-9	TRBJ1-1	TGTGCCAGCAGCTTATTATCGGATTGGCGAAGAAGACAGGATGGTTTCTTT	CASSLLSDWRRRQDGFF
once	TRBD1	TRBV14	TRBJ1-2	TGTGCCAGCAGCCGGGACAGGACTAACTATGGCTACACCTTC	CASSRDRTNYGYTF
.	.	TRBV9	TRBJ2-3	TGTGCCAGCAGCGTAGGTGGTCGGAGGAGCACAGATACGCAGTATTTT	CASSVGGRRSTDTQYF
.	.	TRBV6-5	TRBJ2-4	TGTGCCAGCCGTCCAAGCTTAGCCAAAAACATTCAGTACTTC	CASRPSLAKNIQYF
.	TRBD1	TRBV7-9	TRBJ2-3	TGTGCCAGCAGCCCCTTTTTACCGGGACAGAAAGGAGATACGCAGTATTTT	CASSPFLPGQKGDTQYF